This TCR beta chain comes out of a study of T-cell reconstitution after alpha-beta-depleted transplantation in children. The V gene end was trimmed by 0 bases and the J gene end by 7 bases; junction bases not matched to a gene: 8. The CDR3 runs to 16 residues. Unique molecular identifiers were incorporated into the prepared TCRbeta library. In TCRdb, the PCR reads were re-called with MiXCR into one record per CDR3 protein. The table has about 420,000 distinct CDR3 sequences, 15% to 20% seen once. The chain employs TRBV12-3 or TRBV12-4 and TRBJ1-5; TRBD1 matches 8 bases. Source: PBMCs, mostly from graft donor cells, taken 360 days after TCRalphabeta/CD19-depleted stem cell transplant. The sequence was collected from a boy less than two years old who had a stem cell transplant for Wiskott-Aldrich syndrome, so the T cells may come from the graft donor. Written as DNA, the CDR3 is TGTGCCAGCAGTTTAGCCGGACAGGGAGGAAGGCAGCCCCAGCATTTT. Translated: CASSLAGQGGRQPQHF.